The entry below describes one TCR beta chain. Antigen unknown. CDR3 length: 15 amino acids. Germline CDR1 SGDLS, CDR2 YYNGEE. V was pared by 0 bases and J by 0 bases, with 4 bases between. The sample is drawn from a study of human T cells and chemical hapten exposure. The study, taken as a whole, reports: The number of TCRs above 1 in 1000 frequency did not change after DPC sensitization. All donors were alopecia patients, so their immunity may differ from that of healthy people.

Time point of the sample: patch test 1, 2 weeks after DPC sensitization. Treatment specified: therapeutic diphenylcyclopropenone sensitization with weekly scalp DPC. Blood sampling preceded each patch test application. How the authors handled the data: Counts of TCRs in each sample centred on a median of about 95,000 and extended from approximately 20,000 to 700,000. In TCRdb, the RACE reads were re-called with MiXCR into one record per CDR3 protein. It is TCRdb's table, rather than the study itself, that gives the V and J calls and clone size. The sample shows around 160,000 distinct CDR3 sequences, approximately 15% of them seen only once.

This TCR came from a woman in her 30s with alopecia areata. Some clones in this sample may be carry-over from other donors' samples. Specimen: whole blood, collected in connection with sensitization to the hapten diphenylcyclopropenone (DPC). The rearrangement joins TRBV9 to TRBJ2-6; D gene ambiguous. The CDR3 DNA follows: TGTGCCAGCAGCGTAGTTGGCTCTGGGGCCAACGTCCTGACTTTC. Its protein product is CASSVVGSGANVLTF.